One sample yielded the 27 T cell receptor beta chains listed below, sequenced in a study of shared clonotypes between healthy human individuals. The assay was immunoSEQ multiplex PCR, and TCRdb's table has in-frame clones only and misses some. The sample consists of about 2.4 million clones, 90% to 95% of them appearing once. The sequenced material came from naive CD4+ T cells sorted from blood. The subset is: CD45RA+ positively selected. The receptors originated from a man aged 18 to 35 in good health.

The chain combines TRBV5-4 with TRBJ2-5; TRBD2 might be the D (6 bases). Germline CDR1 SGHNT, CDR2 YYREEE (reference sequence). This CDR3 contains 16 residues. Between the trimmed V and J ends, which lost 4 bases and 5 bases, there was a span of 21 bases. The CDR3 protein is CASSPTGPGEVETQYF. The CDR3 DNA follows: TGTGCCAGCAGCCCCACAGGCCCCGGGGAGGTGGAGACCCAGTACTTC.

This clone was detected a few times. This sequence joins TRBV2 and TRBJ1-5, with TRBD1 matching over 9 bases. The ends lost 8 bases at V and 4 bases at J; junction bases unmatched: 3. CDR1 is SNHLY and CDR2 is FYNNEI in the germline V gene. The CDR3 covers 13 residues. This CDR3 is CASGQGTNQPQHF. CDR3 nucleotides: TGTGCCAGCGGACAGGGGACAAATCAGCCCCAGCATTTT.

This sequence joins TRBV6-1 and TRBJ1-4; D remains unclear. Germline CDR1 reads MNHNS; CDR2 reads SASEGT. The CDR3 runs 15 residues. Trimming took 6 bases from V and 3 from J, leaving 14 bases between them. CDR3 sequence: CASRGMGGPNEKLFF. CDR3 bases: TGTGCCAGCAGGGGTATGGGAGGACCTAATGAAAAACTGTTTTTT.

V usage is TRBV6-5 and J usage is TRBJ2-7, with 7 bases fitting TRBD2. Germline loops: CDR1 MNHEY, CDR2 SVGAGI. This CDR3 comprises 14 residues. V lost 2 bases, J lost 8 bases, and 9 bases stayed unmatched. CDR3 region: CASSYGREGSKQYF. The CDR3 DNA sequence: TGTGCCAGCAGTTACGGGAGGGAGGGGTCCAAGCAGTACTTC.

The chain combines TRBV6-5 with TRBJ2-5, with TRBD1 as a possible D gene (6 bases). With 7 bases removed from V and 2 bases from J, the gap between germline ends came to 11 bases. Germline CDR1 is MNHEY and CDR2 is SVGAGI. The CDR3 runs 13 residues. The CDR3 DNA is TGTGCCAGCATCGAAACAGGGCAAGAGACCCAGTACTTC. Translation: CASIETGQETQYF.

The V call is TRBV5-1, the J call TRBJ2-5; no firm D call. This CDR3 has 14 residues. With 4 bases removed from V and 5 bases from J, the gap between germline ends came to 15 bases. Germline CDR1 and CDR2: SGHRS and YFSETQ. CDR3 DNA sequence: TGCGCCAGCAGCAATGGTCAGCCGCGGGAGACCCAGTACTTC. It yields the protein CASSNGQPRETQYF.

In DNA form, the CDR3 reads TGTGCCAGCAGCCGGCGGGACACGCCCTACGAGCAGTACTTC. This gives the protein CASSRRDTPYEQYF. The chain recombines TRBV5-4 with TRBJ2-7; D may be TRBD1 or TRBD2 (6 bases each). This CDR3 has 14 residues. The germline V gene has CDR1 SGHNT and CDR2 YYREEE (reference sequence). V was trimmed by 4 bases and J by 2 bases, leaving 13 bases between them.

For the CDR3, the DNA is TGTGCCAGTAGTACCGATGAACCAATACAGCAGTACTTC. Translated, it gives CASSTDEPIQQYF. The chain carries TRBV19 and TRBJ2-7; no firm D call. The CDR3 totals 13 residues. Trimming took off 4 bases at V and 8 bases at J, with 15 bases between the two ends. Germline CDR1 reads LNHDA; CDR2 reads SQIVND (reference sequence).

The DNA of the CDR3 is TGTGCCAGCGGACACGACAGGGACCTTTCGGATACGCAGTATTTT. Residues: CASGHDRDLSDTQYF. This chain joins TRBV6-5 and TRBJ2-3; 7 bases map to TRBD1. V lost 8 bases to trimming and J lost 6 bases; unmatched junction nucleotides: 14. The CDR3 spans 15 residues. Germline lookup yields CDR1 MNHEY and CDR2 SVGAGI.

The rearrangement uses TRBV5-1 and TRBJ2-2; 7 nucleotides agree with TRBD1. The CDR3 sequence is 16 residues long. The germline V gene encodes CDR1 SGHRS and CDR2 YFSETQ. The junction had 12 bases not matched to a gene; V was cut back by 4 bases and J by 6 bases. As DNA, the CDR3 is TGCGCCAGCAGCGTACAAAGGACAGGCGCACCCGGGGAGCTGTTTTTT. Amino acid sequence: CASSVQRTGAPGELFF.

The J gene is TRBJ2-2, the V gene TRBV5-1, with D tentatively TRBD1 (6 bases). The CDR3 totals 14 residues. Germline values: CDR1 SGHRS, CDR2 YFSETQ. The ends were cut back, 4 bases at V and 4 bases at J, with 11 bases in the middle. In DNA form, the CDR3 reads TGCGCCAGCAGCCCGGGACACCGCACCGGGGAGCTGTTTTTT. It codes for CASSPGHRTGELFF.

This chain joins TRBV5-6 and TRBJ2-2; 9 positions match TRBD2. Per germline, CDR1 SGHDT and CDR2 YYEEEE. V was clipped by 0 bases and J by 4 bases; unmatched bases: 4. CDR3 length equals 16 residues. CDR3 amino acids: CASSLDPSGTTGELFF. For the CDR3, the DNA is TGTGCCAGCAGCTTGGATCCTAGCGGGACCACCGGGGAGCTGTTTTTT. Full variable domain (remainder filled in from reference TRBV5-6 and TRBJ2-2): DAGVTQSPTHLIKTRGQQVTLRCSPKSGHDTVSWYQQALGQGPQFIFQYYEEEERQRGNFPDRFSGHQFPNYSSELNVNALLLGDSALYLCASSLDPSGTTGELFFGEGSRLTVL.

This chain joins TRBV13 and TRBJ1-1; 8 bases fit TRBD1. Germline CDR1 PRHDT, CDR2 FYEKMQ (reference sequence). The CDR3 is 15 amino acids. Trimming at V came to 4 bases and at J to 4 bases, leaving 8 bases not matched to a gene. CDR3 residues: CASSSPGGAGTEAFF. In DNA, the CDR3 is TGTGCCAGCAGCTCGCCAGGGGGCGCGGGCACTGAAGCTTTCTTT.

The chain joins TRBV5-1 to TRBJ2-5; D unclear. CDR1 and CDR2 from the germline V gene are SGHRS and YFSETQ. Trimming removed 5 bases from V and 1 base from J, with 15 bases in between. The CDR3 extends over 15 amino acids. The CDR3 nucleotides are TGCGCCAGCAGTAAACCCGACTCGCGCCAAGAGACCCAGTACTTC. Its translation: CASSKPDSRQETQYF.

The chain uses TRBV6-1 and TRBJ1-4; perhaps TRBD1 as D (5 bases). Trimming removed 4 bases at V and 7 bases at J, with 10 bases between. CDR1 MNHNS and CDR2 SASEGT come from the germline V gene. The CDR3 is 13 residues long. The CDR3 DNA sequence: TGTGCCAGCAGTGTCCAGGGTACTGAAAAACTGTTTTTT. This translates into CASSVQGTEKLFF.

This clone was seen only once. V usage is TRBV6-1 and J usage is TRBJ2-3, with TRBD2 matching over 8 bases. CDR1 is MNHNS and CDR2 is SASEGT in the germline V gene. There are 17 residues in the CDR3. V lost 4 bases and J lost 8; bases outside the gene matches: 17. CDR3: CASSGGTSWGTGGTQYF. CDR3 coding DNA: TGTGCCAGCAGTGGGGGGACTAGTTGGGGTACAGGAGGTACGCAGTATTTT.

The chain uses TRBV6-1 and TRBJ2-7; 7 nucleotides match TRBD1. The germline V gene has CDR1 MNHNS and CDR2 SASEGT. V lost 2 bases and J lost 5; bases outside the gene matches: 12. This CDR3 has 16 residues. The CDR3 loop is CASSESLGQTTDEQYF. DNA of the CDR3: TGTGCCAGCAGTGAATCCCTGGGACAGACCACGGACGAGCAGTACTTC.

The chain recombines TRBV7-2 with TRBJ2-2, with 8 bases that match TRBD1. Germline CDR1 and CDR2: SGHTA and FQGNSA. The CDR3 covers 15 residues. V shed 5 bases and J 7 bases; nucleotides not matched to a gene: 9. The CDR3 DNA follows: TGTGCCAGCAGCATCCAGGGGGCGCAAATCGGGGAGCTGTTTTTT. This translates into CASSIQGAQIGELFF.

The rearrangement links TRBV6-6 to TRBJ2-3; D remains unclear. CDR1 MNHNY and CDR2 SVGAGI come from the germline V gene (reference sequence). With 8 bases removed from V and 5 bases from J, the gap between germline ends came to 14 bases. The CDR3 runs to 13 residues. CDR3 in DNA: TGTGCCAGCCTCCTTGGAGTGGGAGATACGCAGTATTTT. Its translation is CASLLGVGDTQYF.

As for this clone: It is unclear where the CDR3 begins or ends on the DNA, so no DNA is shown, and the CDR3 is as TCRdb lists it. The chain has TRBV19 and TRBJ2-3; the table calls TRBD2, which could not be checked here. The germline V gene encodes CDR1 LNHDA and CDR2 SQIVND (reference sequence). Counting both end residues, the CDR3 totals 20 amino acids. CDR3 residues: CASTSGGLAGGYRRTDTQYF.

The J gene is TRBJ2-7, the V gene TRBV18, with TRBD2 matching 15 bases. V was pared by 6 bases and J by 2 bases, with 8 bases of the junction left unmatched. Germline CDR1 reads KGHSH; CDR2 reads LQKENI. This CDR3 contains 17 residues. The CDR3 bases are TGTGCCAGCTCGCCCGGGACTAGCGGGAGGATCGCCTACGAGCAGTACTTC. As protein: CASSPGTSGRIAYEQYF.

This sequence joins TRBV7-2 and TRBJ1-4; D unclear. CDR1 is SGHTA and CDR2 is FQGNSA in the germline V gene. This CDR3 region has 13 residues. Trimming removed 1 base at V and 4 bases at J, with 4 bases between. The DNA for the CDR3 is TGTGCCAGCAGCTTAGAAGTTAATGAAAAACTGTTTTTT. This codes for CASSLEVNEKLFF.

This clone was found once. This rearrangement joins TRBV5-1 to TRBJ2-3; D is perhaps TRBD2 (5 bases). Trimming took off 7 bases at V and 1 base at J, with 16 bases between the two ends. The CDR3 covers 15 residues. The germline gives CDR1 SGHRS, CDR2 YFSETQ. The CDR3 sequence: CASSSGRMGTDTQYF. The DNA of the CDR3 is TGCGCCAGCTCAAGCGGTAGGATGGGCACAGATACGCAGTATTTT.

This CDR3 is CAIISPFRDGSYEQYF. The CDR3 nucleotides read TGTGCCATCATCTCTCCCTTCAGGGACGGGTCCTACGAGCAGTACTTC. This chain links TRBV10-3 with TRBJ2-7; D tentatively fits TRBD1 or TRBD2 (5 bases each). CDR1 and CDR2 (germline): ENHRY, SYGVKD. This CDR3 is 16 amino acids long. The germline V and J ends were trimmed by 7 bases and 1 base, with 20 bases remaining between them.

The chain joins TRBV2 to TRBJ2-3; maybe TRBD1 (6 bases). The CDR3 is 14 residues long. V lost 5 bases and J 0 bases, leaving 9 bases between the germline ends. Germline V gene sequence: CDR1 SNHLY, CDR2 FYNNEI. Here the CDR3 DNA reads TGTGCCAGCAGTCTGGACAGTAGCACAGATACGCAGTATTTT. This translates into CASSLDSSTDTQYF.

V is TRBV6-6 and J is TRBJ1-4, with TRBD1 matching 7 bases. Germline CDR1 MNHNY, CDR2 SVGAGI (reference sequence). The J segment lost 8 bases and the V segment lost 6 bases, leaving 9 bases of the junction unmatched. The CDR3 sequence is 14 residues long. The CDR3: CASRRQGIGEKLFF. Written as DNA, the CDR3 is TGTGCCAGCAGACGACAGGGAATAGGCGAAAAACTGTTTTTT.

The V gene is TRBV11-3, the J gene TRBJ1-5; D is undetermined. The V and J ends lost 1 base and 2 bases respectively, with 6 bases between them. Per the germline V gene, CDR1 is SGHNT and CDR2 is YENEEA. This CDR3 comprises 14 residues. CDR3 bases: TGTGCCAGCAGCTTAGGGGAGGGCAATCAGCCCCAGCATTTT. It encodes CASSLGEGNQPQHF.